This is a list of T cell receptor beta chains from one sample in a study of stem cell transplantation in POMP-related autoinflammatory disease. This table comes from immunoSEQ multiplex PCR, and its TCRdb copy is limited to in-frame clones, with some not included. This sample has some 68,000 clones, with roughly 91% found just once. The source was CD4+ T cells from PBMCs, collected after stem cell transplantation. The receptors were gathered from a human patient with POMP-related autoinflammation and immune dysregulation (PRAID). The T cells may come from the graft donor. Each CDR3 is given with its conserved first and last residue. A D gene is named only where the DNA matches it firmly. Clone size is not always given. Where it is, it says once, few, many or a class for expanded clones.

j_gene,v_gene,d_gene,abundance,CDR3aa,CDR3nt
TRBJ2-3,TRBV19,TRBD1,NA,CASARDRVTDTQYF,TGTGCCAGTGCCCGGGACAGAGTTACAGATACGCAGTATTTT
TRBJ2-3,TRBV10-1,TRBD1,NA,CASSESRGGGTDTQYF,TGCGCCAGCAGTGAGTCGAGAGGGGGCGGCACAGATACGCAGTATTTT
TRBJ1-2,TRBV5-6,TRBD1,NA,CASSLAPRGNYYGYTF,TGTGCCAGCAGCTTGGCCCCCAGGGGGAATTACTATGGCTACACCTTC
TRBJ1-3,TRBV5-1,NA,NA,CASRASTSGNTIYF,TGCGCCAGCAGGGCTTCCACCTCTGGAAACACCATATATTTT
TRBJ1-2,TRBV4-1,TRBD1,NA,CASSQAPGQGARGYTF,TGCGCCAGCAGCCAAGCCCCCGGACAGGGGGCGCGGGGCTACACCTTC
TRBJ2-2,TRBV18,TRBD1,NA,CASSLQGVSGTGELFF,TGTGCCAGCTCACTCCAGGGGGTCTCGGGCACCGGGGAGCTGTTTTTT
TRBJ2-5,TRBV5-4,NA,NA,CASSLYLIQETQYF,TGTGCCAGCAGCCTGTACCTGATCCAAGAGACCCAGTACTTC
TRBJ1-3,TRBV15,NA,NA,CATSSPARASGNTIYF,TGTGCCACCAGCAGTCCGGCAAGGGCCTCTGGAAACACCATATATTTT
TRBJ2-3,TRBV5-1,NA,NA,CASSLTIGTDTQYF,TGCGCCAGCAGCCTTACAATCGGCACAGATACGCAGTATTTT
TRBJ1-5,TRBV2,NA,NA,CASSGEKVRINQPQHF,TGTGCCAGCAGTGGCGAGAAAGTGAGGATCAATCAGCCCCAGCATTTT
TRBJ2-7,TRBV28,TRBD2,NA,CASRTSAWSSYEQYF,TGTGCCAGCAGAACTAGCGCCTGGAGCTCCTACGAGCAGTACTTC
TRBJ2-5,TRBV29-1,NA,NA,CSVEGFGLETQYF,TGCAGCGTTGAAGGGTTCGGGTTGGAGACCCAGTACTTC
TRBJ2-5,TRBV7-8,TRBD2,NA,CASSIGLAEETQYF,TGTGCCAGCAGCATCGGACTAGCGGAAGAGACCCAGTACTTC
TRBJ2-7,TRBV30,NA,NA,CAWSAGNEQYF,TGTGCCTGGAGTGCAGGGAACGAGCAGTACTTC
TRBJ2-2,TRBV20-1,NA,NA,CSASKRSTGELFF,TGCAGTGCTAGTAAGAGGAGTACCGGGGAGCTGTTTTTT
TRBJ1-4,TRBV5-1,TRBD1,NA,CASSLESRQGAMGTNEKLFF,TGCGCCAGCAGCTTGGAGAGTCGACAGGGGGCGATGGGAACTAATGAAAAACTGTTTTTT
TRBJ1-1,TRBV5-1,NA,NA,CASSLGEGNTEAFF,TGCGCCAGCAGCTTGGGGGAGGGCAACACTGAAGCTTTCTTT
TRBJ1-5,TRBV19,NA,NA,CATRRGEKGNQPQHF,TGTGCCACCAGAAGGGGGGAAAAGGGCAATCAGCCCCAGCATTTT
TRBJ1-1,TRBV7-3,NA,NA,CASSWERTNTEAFF,TGTGCCAGCAGCTGGGAGCGAACGAACACTGAAGCTTTCTTT
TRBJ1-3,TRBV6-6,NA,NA,CASSYLATGNTIYF,TGTGCCAGCAGTTATCTGGCCACTGGAAACACCATATATTTT
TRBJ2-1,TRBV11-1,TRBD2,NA,CASSLAGTSGRDPYNEQFF,TGTGCCAGCAGCTTAGCCGGGACTAGCGGGAGAGATCCCTACAATGAGCAGTTCTTC
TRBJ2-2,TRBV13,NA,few,CASSNGRNTGELFF,TGTGCCAGCAGCAATGGACGAAACACCGGGGAGCTGTTTTTT
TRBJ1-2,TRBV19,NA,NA,CASRDINYGYTF,TGTGCCAGTAGGGACATTAACTATGGCTACACCTTC
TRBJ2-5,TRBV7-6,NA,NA,CASSLIVGEVETQYF,TGTGCCAGCAGCTTAATAGTGGGTGAGGTGGAGACCCAGTACTTC
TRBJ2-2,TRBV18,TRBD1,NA,CASSPPGRGLTGELFF,TGTGCCAGCTCACCACCGGGCAGGGGGCTGACCGGGGAGCTGTTTTTT
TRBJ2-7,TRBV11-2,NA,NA,CASSLILVNRYYEQYF,TGTGCCAGCAGCTTGATACTAGTCAACAGATACTACGAGCAGTACTTC
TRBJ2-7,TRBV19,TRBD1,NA,CASSPGTGTSYEQYF,TGTGCCAGTAGCCCCGGGACAGGAACAAGCTACGAGCAGTACTTC
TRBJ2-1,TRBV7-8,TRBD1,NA,CASRQGAGNEQFF,TGTGCCAGCCGACAGGGGGCAGGTAATGAGCAGTTCTTC
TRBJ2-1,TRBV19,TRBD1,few,CASSIRTGSSEQFF,TGTGCCAGTAGTATAAGGACAGGGAGTAGTGAGCAGTTCTTC
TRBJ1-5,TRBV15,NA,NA,CATSSRRRQPQHF,TGTGCCACCAGCAGTAGGCGTCGGCAGCCCCAGCATTTT
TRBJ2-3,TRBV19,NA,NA,CASKIGGLPTDTQYF,TGTGCCAGTAAGATTGGAGGACTTCCCACAGATACGCAGTATTTT
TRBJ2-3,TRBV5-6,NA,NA,CASSFGSRPDTQYF,TGTGCCAGCAGCTTTGGGTCGAGGCCAGATACGCAGTATTTT
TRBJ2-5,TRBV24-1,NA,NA,CATSDPRQGRTKETQYF,TGTGCCACCAGTGATCCCAGACAGGGCCGGACTAAAGAGACCCAGTACTTC
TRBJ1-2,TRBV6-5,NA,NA,CASRPRNSINYGYTF,TGTGCCAGCAGGCCGAGGAACTCCATTAACTATGGCTACACCTTC
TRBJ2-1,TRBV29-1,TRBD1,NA,CSVGDRANNEQFF,TGCAGCGTTGGGGACAGGGCTAACAATGAGCAGTTCTTC
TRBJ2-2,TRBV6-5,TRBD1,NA,CASSYIRGPTGELFF,TGTGCCAGCAGTTACATCAGGGGGCCAACCGGGGAGCTGTTTTTT
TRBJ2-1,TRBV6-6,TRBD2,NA,CASSYSLAVTNEQFF,TGTGCCAGCAGTTACTCTCTAGCGGTGACCAATGAGCAGTTCTTC
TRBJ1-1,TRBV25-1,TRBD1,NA,CASSPPTGQGSTEAFF,TGTGCCAGCAGTCCCCCTACCGGACAGGGGAGCACTGAAGCTTTCTTT
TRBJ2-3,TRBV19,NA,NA,CASSFYRDPGADTQYF,TGTGCCAGTAGTTTCTACCGGGACCCGGGGGCAGATACGCAGTATTTT
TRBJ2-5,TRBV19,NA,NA,CASSIGPYQETQYF,TGTGCCAGTAGTATAGGCCCCTACCAAGAGACCCAGTACTTC
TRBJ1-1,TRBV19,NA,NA,CASSPRLYTEAFF,TGTGCCAGTAGTCCCCGACTGTACACTGAAGCTTTCTTT
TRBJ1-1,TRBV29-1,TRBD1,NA,CSVGGGGAFYTEAFF,TGCAGCGTTGGGGGAGGGGGCGCGTTCTACACTGAAGCTTTCTTT
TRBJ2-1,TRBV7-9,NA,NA,CASSPTGGQGPYNEQFF,TGTGCCAGCAGCCCCACGGGAGGACAGGGCCCCTACAATGAGCAGTTCTTC
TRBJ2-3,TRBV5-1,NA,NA,CASRRGDTDTQYF,TGCGCCAGCCGAAGGGGGGATACAGATACGCAGTATTTT
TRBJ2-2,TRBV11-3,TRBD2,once,CASSLQPSGNTGELFF,TGTGCCAGCAGCTTACAGCCTAGCGGGAACACCGGGGAGCTGTTTTTT
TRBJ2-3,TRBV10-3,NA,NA,CAISDPGPFLPTDTQYF,TGTGCCATCAGTGACCCCGGGCCCTTCCTCCCCACAGATACGCAGTATTTT
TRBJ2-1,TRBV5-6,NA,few,CASSIRPRYEQFF,TGTGCCAGCAGCATCCGGCCAAGGTATGAGCAGTTCTTC
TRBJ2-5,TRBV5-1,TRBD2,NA,CASSLAGRNQETQYF,TGCGCCAGCAGCTTGGCCGGGAGGAACCAAGAGACCCAGTACTTC
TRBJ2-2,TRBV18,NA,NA,CASSPGPKSNTGELFF,TGTGCCAGCTCACCAGGGCCAAAGTCGAACACCGGGGAGCTGTTTTTT
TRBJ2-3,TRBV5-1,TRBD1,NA,CASRDSPSTDTQYF,TGCGCCAGCCGGGACAGTCCTAGCACAGATACGCAGTATTTT
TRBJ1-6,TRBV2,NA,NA,CASSGEQGGNSPLHF,TGTGCCAGCAGTGGGGAACAGGGAGGGAATTCACCCCTCCACTTT
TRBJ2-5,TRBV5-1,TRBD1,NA,CASGQDSRQETQYF,TGCGCCAGCGGACAGGACAGCCGTCAAGAGACCCAGTACTTC
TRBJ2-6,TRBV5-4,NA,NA,CASSLDSSGANVLTF,TGTGCCAGCAGCTTGGATTCCTCTGGGGCCAACGTCCTGACTTTC
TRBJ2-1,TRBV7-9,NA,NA,CASSNTGGPWDNEQFF,TGTGCCAGCAGCAACACAGGCGGGCCCTGGGACAATGAGCAGTTCTTC
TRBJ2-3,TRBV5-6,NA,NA,CASSSLPSTDTQYF,TGTGCCAGCAGCTCACTACCCAGCACAGATACGCAGTATTTT
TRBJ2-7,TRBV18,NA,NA,CASSLAGRSYEQYF,TGTGCCAGCTCACTCGCGGGACGGAGCTACGAGCAGTACTTC
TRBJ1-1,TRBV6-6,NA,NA,CASSYPTANTEAFF,TGTGCCAGCAGTTATCCGACAGCGAACACTGAAGCTTTCTTT
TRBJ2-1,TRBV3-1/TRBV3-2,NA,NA,CASSHSGTGNNEQFF,TGTGCCAGCAGCCACTCCGGGACGGGGAACAATGAGCAGTTCTTC
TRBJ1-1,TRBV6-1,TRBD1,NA,CASSDGPGQGVNTEAFF,TGTGCCAGCAGTGATGGTCCGGGACAGGGGGTGAACACTGAAGCTTTCTTT